The following is a TCR beta chain sequence with its context. Its antigen is not known. Clones were sequenced by immunoSEQ multiplex PCR, and TCRdb holds only the in-frame ones, with some missing. The repertoire holds about 1.9 million clones, around 95% seen once, with about 1.7% in the top ten. This entry is derived from a study of shared clonotypes between healthy human individuals. V lost 5 bases and J lost 2, with 15 bases in between. The CDR3 runs to 15 residues. Germline values: CDR1 MDHEN, CDR2 SYDVKM. Naive CD8 isolation took CD45RO-negative cells positively selected for CCR7 and excluded terminally differentiated effector memory CD45RA+ cells. Overall study findings and caveats: Clonotypes which were not shared had lower generation probabilities than clonotypes that all four donors shared.

This sequence was found in a man between 18 and 29 years old in good health. Some clones in this sample may be carry-over from other donors' samples. The sample taken for sequencing was naive CD8+ T cells from PBMCs. The chain employs TRBV28 and TRBJ1-1, with D possibly matching TRBD1 (6 bases). CDR3 sequence: CASSPLAGANTEAFF. The CDR3 nucleotides are TGTGCCAGCAGTCCACTGGCAGGGGCTAACACTGAAGCTTTCTTT.